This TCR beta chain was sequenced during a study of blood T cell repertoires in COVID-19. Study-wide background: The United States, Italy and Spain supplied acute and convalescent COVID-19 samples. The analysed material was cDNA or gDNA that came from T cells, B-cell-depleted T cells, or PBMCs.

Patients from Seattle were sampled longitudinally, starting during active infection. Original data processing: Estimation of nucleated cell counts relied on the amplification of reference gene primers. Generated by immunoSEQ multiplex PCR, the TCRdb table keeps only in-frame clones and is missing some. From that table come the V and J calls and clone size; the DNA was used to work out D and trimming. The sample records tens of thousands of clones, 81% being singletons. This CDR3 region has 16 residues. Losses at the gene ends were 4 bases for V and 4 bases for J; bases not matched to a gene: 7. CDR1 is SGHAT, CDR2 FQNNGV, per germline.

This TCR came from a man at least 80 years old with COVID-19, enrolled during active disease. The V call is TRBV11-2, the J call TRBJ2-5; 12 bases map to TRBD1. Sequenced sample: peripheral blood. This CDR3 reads CASSSTGQGARETQYF. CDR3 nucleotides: TGTGCCAGCAGCTCCACGGGACAGGGGGCGAGAGAGACCCAGTACTTC.